A selection of T cell receptor beta chains follows, all from one sample in a study of T-cell reconstitution after alpha-beta-depleted transplantation in children. TCRdb re-called the PCR reads through MiXCR, storing one row per CDR3 protein. The sample includes a few hundred thousand distinct CDR3 sequences, roughly 13% of them seen just once. This specimen consisted of PBMCs, mostly from graft donor cells, obtained 360 days after TCRalphabeta/CD19-depleted stem cell transplant. Receptors originate from a male patient younger than 18 who had a stem cell transplant for acute myeloid leukemia, so the T cells may come from the graft donor. Both conserved end residues are part of each CDR3. Only part of the rows carry a size: once, few, many, or a class if the clone is expanded.

NA	TRBJ2-1	TRBV5-1	CASSSRLANLYNEQFF
NA	TRBJ2-3	TRBV12-3/TRBV12-4	CATRTGSTDTQYF
NA	TRBJ2-2	TRBV7-6	CASSLGDVKLFF
NA	TRBJ2-1	TRBV9	CASSQMGQVYNEQFF
few	TRBJ1-1	TRBV5-1	CASSLRGTVTEAFF
NA	TRBJ1-5	TRBV20-1	CSARDRRGNQPQHF
few	TRBJ2-1	TRBV7-3	CASSLKATNEQFF
once	TRBJ2-7	TRBV19	CASRVGGLDEQYF
few	TRBJ1-2	TRBV7-9	CASSYTGSYGYTF
NA	TRBJ2-7	TRBV25-1	CASSEALGGTYEQYF
NA	TRBJ2-1	TRBV30	CAWSRQGYNEQFF
many	TRBJ2-1	TRBV9	CASSIGQTYNEQFF
many	TRBJ2-1	TRBV24-1	CATSDDGYNEQFF
few	TRBJ1-6	TRBV5-1	CASSLSGTGGLHF
NA	TRBJ2-7	TRBV6-2/TRBV6-3	CASTHRSSYEQYF
few	TRBJ2-1	TRBV11-1	CASSSGPGQGTKYNEQFF
many	TRBJ1-1	TRBV7-6	CASSLGQAMNTEAFF
few	TRBJ2-1	TRBV4-3	CASSPRDSTYNEQFF
NA	TRBJ2-1	TRBV27	CASSFGLAGDNEQFF
many	TRBJ2-1	TRBV12-3/TRBV12-4	CASTRTSGLYNEQFF
once	TRBJ2-4	TRBV7-2	CASSLTGGLAKNIQYF
NA	TRBJ2-7	TRBV19	CASSTQDRPYEQYF
many	TRBJ2-2	TRBV7-8	CASSFIPFGGDTGELFF
few	TRBJ2-7	TRBV10-3	CAISESPGQGVAGGPYEQYF
NA	TRBJ2-1	TRBV18	CASSTGASYNEQFF
NA	TRBJ1-1	TRBV19	CASSALRGQSEAFF
many	TRBJ2-1	TRBV4-3	CASSQLGGGPYNEQFF
few	TRBJ2-7	TRBV18	CASSPVGGRYEQYF
NA	TRBJ2-2	TRBV14	CASSQPSPFPGELFF
few	TRBJ2-7	TRBV12-3/TRBV12-4	CASSPQLAAMTYEQYF
NA	TRBJ1-5	TRBV29-1	CSAMDHNQPQHF
many	TRBJ2-3	TRBV7-2	CASSIRTLRGTQYF
NA	TRBJ2-1	TRBV6-1	CASSAFRGGNEQFF
few	TRBJ2-3	TRBV28	CASSFRGSRTDTQYF
NA	TRBJ2-7	TRBV30	CAWTRQGGPEEQYF
NA	TRBJ2-7	TRBV14	CASSYEQGGREQYF
NA	TRBJ2-3	TRBV29-1	CSVFGGRGTDTQYF
NA	TRBJ2-2	TRBV4-3	CASSQDRDGPTGELFF
many	TRBJ2-1	TRBV2	CASSAKGLAGYNEQFF
NA	TRBJ2-1	TRBV12-3/TRBV12-4	CASRPGVGLYEQFF
NA	TRBJ2-7	TRBV5-4	CASSLGGLAGSSGREKQYF
NA	TRBJ2-1	TRBV23-1	CASIGDLAGYNEQFF
many	TRBJ2-5	TRBV28	CASSLSLPLAGDQETQYF
NA	TRBJ2-4	TRBV11-2	CASTGVAKNIQYF
NA	TRBJ2-4	TRBV5-1	CASSLETSGNIQYF
few	TRBJ1-5	TRBV12-3/TRBV12-4	CASSLDLNDRFEQPQHF
NA	TRBJ2-3	TRBV12-3/TRBV12-4	CASSHSLGNTQYF
few	TRBJ1-2	TRBV4-2	CASSGRDSNYGYTF